The present TCR beta chain was sequenced within a study of shared clonotypes between healthy human individuals. There are 13 residues in the CDR3. Per the germline V gene, CDR1 is GTSNPN and CDR2 is SVGIG (reference sequence). V was shortened by 5 bases and J by 3 bases, with 14 bases between the two germline ends. A CD45RA-negative memory subset and a CD45RA+ naive subset were separated from the CD4+ cells. Profiling relied on immunoSEQ multiplex PCR, and the TCRdb table lists in-frame clones only, not all of them. The table lists approximately 2.4 million clones, 95% of them singletons. Sequencing used naive CD4+ T cells sorted from blood. Subset defined: CD45RA+ positively selected. The chain combines TRBV30 with TRBJ2-7; D is ambiguous. The TCR sequence derives from a man between 18 and 29 years old in good health. As DNA, the CDR3 is TGTGCCTGGGATAGGACCCTCGGCTACGAGCAGTACTTC. Translating gives CAWDRTLGYEQYF.